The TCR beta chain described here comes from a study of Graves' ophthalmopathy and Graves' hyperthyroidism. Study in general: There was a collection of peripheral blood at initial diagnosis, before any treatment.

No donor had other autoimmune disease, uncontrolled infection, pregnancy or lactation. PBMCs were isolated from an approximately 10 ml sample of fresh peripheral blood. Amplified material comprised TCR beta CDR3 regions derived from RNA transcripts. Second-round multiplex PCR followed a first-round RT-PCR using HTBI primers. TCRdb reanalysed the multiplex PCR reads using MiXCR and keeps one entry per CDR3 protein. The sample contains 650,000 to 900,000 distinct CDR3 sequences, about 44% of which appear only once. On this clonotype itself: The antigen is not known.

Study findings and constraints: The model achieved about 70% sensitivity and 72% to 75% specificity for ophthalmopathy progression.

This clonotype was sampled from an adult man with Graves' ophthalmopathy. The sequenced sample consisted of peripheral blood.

The CDR3 region is CASSLSSRGRYEQYF. The CDR3 DNA reads TGTGCCAGCAGTTTATCTTCCAGGGGGCGGTACGAGCAGTACTTC. The chain carries TRBV7-8 and TRBJ2-7; 8 bases are shared with TRBD1. This CDR3 is built from 15 residues. Unmatched junction bases numbered 11, after V lost 6 bases and J lost 4 bases. The germline V gene has CDR1 SGHVS and CDR2 FQNEAQ.